Many counts were recorded for the clone carrying this T cell receptor beta chain. The CDR3 sequence is 15 residues long. The V and J ends lost 6 bases and 8 bases respectively, with 23 bases between them. Germline V gene sequence: CDR1 SGHKS, CDR2 YYEKEE (reference sequence). This specimen comes from a study of blood T cell repertoires in COVID-19. Study-level background: From T cells, B-cell-depleted T cells, or PBMCs came the material, which was cDNA or gDNA.

Original data processing: The assay estimated nucleated cells by amplifying reference gene primers. Clones were sequenced by immunoSEQ multiplex PCR, and TCRdb holds only the in-frame ones, with some missing. That table supplies the V and J calls and clone size; D and trimming were determined from the DNA. Here the sample spans about 240,000 clones, approximately 85% being singletons. This TCR was recovered from a woman aged 25 to 39 with acute or convalescent COVID-19. Sequences were obtained from peripheral blood. V gene TRBV5-5 combines with J gene TRBJ1-2, with D possibly TRBD1 on 5 matching bases. CDR3 coding DNA: TGTGCCAGCATCATGGGGCGGGACGGGTCCAGGGGCTACACCTTC. Its translation is CASIMGRDGSRGYTF.